Below, 18 T cell receptor beta chains from the same sample are listed, as sequenced in a study of T-cell memory formation after mild COVID-19. TCRdb reanalysed the 5' RACE reads using MiXCR and keeps one entry per CDR3 protein. The sample includes 110,000 or so distinct CDR3 sequences, around a fifth of them seen just once. The sample comprised PBMCs or a T cell subset sorted from them (not recorded which). The source is a man aged 18 to 29 who had mild COVID-19 (a few samples of this study predate the infection). Cell type and time point are not known.

This clonotype was seen many times. The rearrangement joins TRBV7-9 to TRBJ2-3; 7 bases are a match to TRBD1. With V trimmed by 5 bases and J by 0 bases, 2 bases remained unmatched. Germline V CDR1 and CDR2: SEHNR, FQNEAQ (reference sequence). The CDR3 consists of 14 residues. The CDR3 reads CASSPDRSTDTQYF. The CDR3 region has the DNA TGTGCCAGCAGCCCGGACAGGAGCACAGATACGCAGTATTTT.

This clonotype was counted a few times. V gene TRBV3-1 combines with J gene TRBJ2-3; 7 bases fit TRBD2. In germline, CDR1 is LGHDT, CDR2 YNNKEL (reference sequence). The CDR3 runs 16 residues. V lost 0 bases, J lost 1 base, and 4 bases stayed unmatched. The CDR3 here is CASSQEGLAGTDTQYF. The DNA for the CDR3 is TGTGCCAGCAGCCAAGAAGGTCTAGCGGGCACAGATACGCAGTATTTT.

The chain links TRBV6-1 to TRBJ1-1; D is unresolved. V lost 5 bases and J 3 bases, leaving 10 bases between the germline ends. CDR3 length: 13 residues. Germline loops: CDR1 MNHNS, CDR2 SASEGT. DNA for the CDR3: TGTGCCAGCAGTTCCGGGAGTTACACTGAAGCTTTCTTT. The encoded protein is CASSSGSYTEAFF.

Only a few counts were recorded for this clonotype. The chain uses TRBV6-2 or TRBV6-3 and TRBJ2-3; 12 bases agree with TRBD2. Germline CDR1 reads MNHEY; CDR2 reads SVGEGT. J lost 4 bases, V lost 6 bases, and 5 bases had no gene match. The CDR3 loop spans 15 amino acids. Here the CDR3 reads CASRRLAGVPDTQYF. The CDR3 nucleotides are TGTGCCAGCAGGAGACTAGCGGGGGTCCCAGATACGCAGTATTTT.

This sequence joins TRBV4-3 and TRBJ2-1; D remains ambiguous. The CDR3 contains 16 residues. Germline V gene data show CDR1 as LGHNA and CDR2 as YSLEER. The ends were cut back, 0 bases at V and 0 bases at J, with 9 bases in the middle. CDR3 in DNA: TGCGCCAGCAGCCAAGATACGCACCCCTCCTACAATGAGCAGTTCTTC. It translates to CASSQDTHPSYNEQFF.

This chain connects TRBV20-1 to TRBJ1-1; D remains ambiguous. The germline V gene has CDR1 DFQATT and CDR2 SNEGSKA (reference sequence). V was shortened by 0 bases and J by 0 bases, with 5 bases between the two germline ends. The CDR3 is 13 amino acids. CDR3 amino acids: CSARDRMNTEAFF. The CDR3 DNA reads as TGCAGTGCTAGAGACAGGATGAACACTGAAGCTTTCTTT.

This clonotype was found once. The chain employs TRBV6-6 and TRBJ1-2, with D uncertain. The CDR3 extends over 14 amino acids. V was shortened by 4 bases and J by 4 bases, with 13 bases between the two germline ends. Germline CDR1 is MNHNY and CDR2 is SVGAGI (reference sequence). CDR3 loop: CASSSSGETYGYTF. DNA of the CDR3: TGTGCCAGCAGTTCTAGCGGGGAAACCTATGGCTACACCTTC.

V and J are TRBV3-1 and TRBJ2-5, with D perhaps being TRBD1 or TRBD2 (7 bases each). The V gene's germline CDR1 is LGHDT and CDR2 YNNKEL (reference sequence). The CDR3 extends over 16 amino acids. V gave up 3 bases and J gave up 2 bases, with 16 bases separating them. CDR3 loop: CASSQGGTAAQETQYF. CDR3 in DNA: TGTGCCAGCAGCCAGGGGGGGACAGCAGCACAAGAGACCCAGTACTTC.

This clonotype was observed a handful of times. The genes are TRBV27 and TRBJ2-1; either TRBD1 or TRBD2 may supply D (6 bases each). This CDR3 contains 12 residues. The germline V and J ends were trimmed by 4 bases and 9 bases, with 10 bases remaining between them. Germline V gene lookup returns CDR1 MNHEY and CDR2 SMNVEV (reference sequence). As DNA, the CDR3 is TGTGCCAGCAGTTGGGGGGCGTCTGAGCAGTTCTTC. Protein: CASSWGASEQFF.

The chain joins TRBV15 to TRBJ2-5; 8 positions agree with TRBD1. CDR3 length equals 16 residues. Germline CDR1 and CDR2: LNHNV and YYDKDF (reference sequence). J gave up 4 bases and V 3 bases, and 10 bases lay outside the gene matches. CDR3 residues: CATSSGHRGSRETQYF. The CDR3 nucleotides read TGTGCCACCAGCAGTGGACACAGGGGGTCCAGAGAGACCCAGTACTTC.

This clonotype was counted only a few times. This sequence joins TRBV5-1 and TRBJ1-2, with TRBD1 matching over 8 bases. V lost 0 bases to trimming and J lost 6 bases; unmatched junction nucleotides: 7. This CDR3 has 15 residues. CDR1 SGHRS and CDR2 YFSETQ come from the germline V gene. The CDR3 DNA reads as TGCGCCAGCAGCTTGGTCGTGTGGACAGGGAATGGCTACACCTTC. Translation: CASSLVVWTGNGYTF.

This clonotype was counted between two and nine times. The CDR3 region has the DNA TGTGCCAGCAGTTCCACAGGATCCTATGGCTACACCTTC. As protein: CASSSTGSYGYTF. The V and J genes are TRBV25-1 and TRBJ1-2, with D possibly TRBD1 on 5 matching bases. CDR3 length equals 13 residues. V dropped 5 bases and J dropped 4 bases, with 11 bases sitting between them. The germline V gene encodes CDR1 MGHDK and CDR2 SYGVNS.

The chain uses TRBV12-3 or TRBV12-4 and TRBJ2-1, with 7 bases that match TRBD2. The J segment lost 4 bases and the V segment lost 5 bases, leaving 5 bases of the junction unmatched. This CDR3 region has 14 residues. Written as DNA, the CDR3 is TGTGCCAGCAGTACTACTAGCGAATACAATGAGCAGTTCTTC. Translating it yields CASSTTSEYNEQFF.

DNA for the CDR3: TGTGCCAGCAGCAAACAGATGCAGGGCGGCGAGCAGTACTTC. Encoded protein: CASSKQMQGGEQYF. The chain couples TRBV21-1 to TRBJ2-7; no DNA check was done on the table's D call, TRBD1. TRBV21-1 is a pseudogene. The CDR3 has 14 residues.

This chain connects TRBV4-3 to TRBJ1-2; D uncertain. Germline CDR1 reads LGHNA; CDR2 reads YSLEER. Deletions cut 2 bases from V and 3 bases from J, with 16 bases between. This CDR3 is 16 amino acids long. CDR3 bases: TGCGCCAGCAGCCAATTAACTGGAGGGCCTCACTATGGCTACACCTTC. This encodes CASSQLTGGPHYGYTF.

This chain links TRBV7-3 with TRBJ2-3; D is unresolved. The ends were cut back, 6 bases at V and 2 bases at J, with 12 bases in the middle. Germline V gene data show CDR1 as SGHTA and CDR2 as FQGTGA. This CDR3 is 14 amino acids long. CDR3 bases: TGTGCCAGCAGTCACCCAACCTTCACAGATACGCAGTATTTT. It encodes CASSHPTFTDTQYF.

This clonotype was counted between two and nine times. This chain joins TRBV3-1 and TRBJ2-7; D could derive from TRBD1 or TRBD2 (5 bases each). CDR3 length: 16 residues. V was clipped by 1 base and J by 3 bases, with 16 bases between them. CDR1 is LGHDT, CDR2 YNNKEL, per germline (reference sequence). The chain's CDR3 is CASSQGDETLDYEQYF. For the CDR3, the DNA is TGTGCCAGCAGCCAAGGGGACGAGACGTTGGACTACGAGCAGTACTTC.

V gene TRBV21-1 combines with J gene TRBJ2-2. TRBV21-1 is tagged as a pseudogene. The CDR3 spans 14 residues. In DNA, the CDR3 is TGTGCCAGCAGCAATTCTTCCTTCACCCGGGAGCTGTTTTTT. Amino acids: CASSNSSFTRELFF.